The source of this T cell receptor beta chain is a study of blood T cell repertoires in COVID-19 (dated by TCRdb to 2020 to 2022). For the study in its entirety: Collaborator samples came from the United States, Italy and Spain and covered acute and convalescent phases of COVID-19. The material from the prospective study consisted of cDNA or gDNA derived from T cells, B-cell-depleted T cells, or PBMCs. The dataset comprised deeply sampled blood TCRbeta repertoires from subjects exposed to, actively infected with, or recovered from COVID-19. The repertoires were released in a freely available public database intended as a resource for research on the immune response to SARS-CoV-2. The samples were drawn from two sources: the first 160 participants of the ongoing ImmuneRACE study, and fewer than 1,500 subjects contributed by 6 global collaborators. A de-identified subject ID, COVID-19 status, age in years and sex were almost always included in the sample metadata. Where HLA class I and class II types were available, the types were taken from metadata supplied by the sample provider, not from assay-based typing. The paper's findings and limits, for the study overall: The quantity of clinical and demographic metadata differed by source and by participant and was supplied without curation.

As regards this clone: The clone's antigen remains unknown. Base-call qualities are not available, and no considerably larger clone is one nucleotide away.

The trim is 5 bases for V and 8 bases for J, with a gap of 12 bases between the germline ends. The CDR3 starts with the cysteine, ends with the phenylalanine, and has 12 residues. Of the read, only the CDR3 DNA is kept; its 36 bases are in frame from base 1. The germline V gene (reference sequence) provides CDR1 GTSNPN and CDR2 SVGIG. Whole blood was collected in K2EDTA tubes by collaborating institutions according to the institutions' own protocols. For TCRbeta analysis, collaborators shipped samples in one of three forms: frozen whole blood, isolated PBMCs, or DNA extracted from either of those sample types. The immunoSEQ Assay, a bias-controlled multiplex PCR, was used to amplify TCRbeta CDR3 regions from genomic DNA. The authors' pipeline ran thus. Nucleated cell counts per sample were estimated from amplification of reference gene primers within the assay. To quantify the absolute abundance of each unique TCRbeta CDR3 rearrangement, sequence reads were collapsed and filtered. For each sample, productive Simpson clonality was calculated as the square root of Simpson's diversity index over productive rearrangements. This is the immuneACCESS table as TCRdb keeps it, with only in-frame sequences that have V and J called. A part of the clones is gone; compared with another copy, unresolved V genes explain less than half, and the rest is unexplained. The DNA gave D and trimming, while V, J and clone size come from that table. The sample yields 250,000 to 300,000 clones; 85% to 90% were counted once. The ten most abundant clones make up approximately 4% of the sample.

The TCR originated in a man aged 18 to 29 with active or convalescent COVID-19. Sequencing input: peripheral blood. The rearrangement combines TRBV30 with TRBJ1-4; no D gene can be assigned with confidence. The CDR3 protein is CAWDNNSEKLFF. The DNA sequence is TGTGCCTGGGATAATAATTCGGAAAAACTGTTTTTT.